This T cell receptor (beta chain) was identified during a study of T cell repertoires in cytomegalovirus infection. Across the whole study: CMV infection plus the matching HLA type was flagged by public TCR beta signatures. General study results and limits: Carriage of CMV together with the relevant HLA was identifiable through cumulative public TCR beta family frequency. The ex vivo response was dominated by HLA-C-restricted CMV-specific TCR beta clonotypes.

A note on this clonotype: Its antigen is not identified.

Trimming left V 3 bases short and J 2 bases short, with 8 bases between. The germline CDR1 and CDR2 sequences are WSHSY and SAAADI. CDR3 length equals 14 residues. TCRdb analysed the reads with MiXCR anew, one entry per CDR3 protein. The repertoire consists of over 250,000 distinct CDR3 sequences, with 20% to 30% occurring once and the leading ten covering around 13%. The receptor was derived from a human donor in good health (CMV status not recorded). Some clones in this sample may be carry-over from other donors' samples. This rearrangement joins TRBV10-2 to TRBJ1-5; D is uncertain. Sequencing was done on a sample of PBMCs. Here the CDR3 reads CASSDRRGNQPQHF. CDR3 sequence (DNA): TGCGCCAGCAGTGACAGGCGGGGCAATCAGCCCCAGCATTTT.